The sequence of this T cell receptor (beta chain) was determined in a study of cytomegalovirus exposure and HLA in healthy donors. Study observations and caveats: In a later analysis, at a false discovery rate of 0.05, 15,000 to 20,000 TCR beta sequences matched HLA alleles. Reportedly, diagnosis of cytomegalovirus status by the classifier showed high specificity and sensitivity. Sequencing likely produced, as an artifact, a cluster of highly shared sequence variants.

PCR used 60 Vbeta primers and 13 Jbeta primers. Generated by immunoSEQ multiplex PCR, the TCRdb table keeps only in-frame clones and is missing some. This repertoire comprises 91,000 or so clones; its ten largest clones make up 3% to 4%. V was shortened by 0 bases and J by 8 bases, with 10 bases between the two germline ends. The germline V gene has CDR1 MNHEY and CDR2 SVGAGI. This CDR3 region has 14 residues. About this clone: Its antigen is still unknown.

The chain joins TRBV6-5 to TRBJ1-4; tentative D call: TRBD1 (6 bases). The source is a young woman in good health and CMV-seronegative. The sample comprised PBMCs. CDR3 DNA sequence: TGTGCCAGCAGTTACTCCACGGGGGGCGAAAAACTGTTTTTT. This codes for CASSYSTGGEKLFF.